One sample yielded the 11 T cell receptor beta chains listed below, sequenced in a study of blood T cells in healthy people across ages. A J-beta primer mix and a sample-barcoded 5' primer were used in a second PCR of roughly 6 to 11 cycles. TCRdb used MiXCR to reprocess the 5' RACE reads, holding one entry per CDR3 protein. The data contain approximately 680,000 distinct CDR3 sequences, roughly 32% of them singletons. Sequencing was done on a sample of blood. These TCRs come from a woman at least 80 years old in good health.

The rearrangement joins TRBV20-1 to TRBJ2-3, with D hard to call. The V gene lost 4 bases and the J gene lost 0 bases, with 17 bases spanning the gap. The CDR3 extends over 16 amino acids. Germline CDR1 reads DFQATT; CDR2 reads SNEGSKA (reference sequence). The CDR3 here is CSATLKRRPSTDTQYF. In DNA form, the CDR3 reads TGCAGTGCTACACTGAAGCGCCGACCGAGCACAGATACGCAGTATTTT.

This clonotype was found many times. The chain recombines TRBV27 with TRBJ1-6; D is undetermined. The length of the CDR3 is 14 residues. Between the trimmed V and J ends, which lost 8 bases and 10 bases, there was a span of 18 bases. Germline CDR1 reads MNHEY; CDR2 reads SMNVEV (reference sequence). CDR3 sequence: CASSSSPEGSPLHF. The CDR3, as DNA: TGTGCCAGCTCCTCGAGCCCGGAAGGCTCACCCCTCCACTTT.

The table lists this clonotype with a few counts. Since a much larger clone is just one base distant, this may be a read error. The CDR3 coding sequence is TGTGCCAGCAGCCGACTAGCGGGGGGCATCTCCTACGAGCAGTTCTTC. This gives the protein CASSRLAGGISYEQFF. The V and J genes are TRBV6-5 and TRBJ2-1; 13 nucleotides line up with TRBD2. CDR3 length equals 16 residues. J was trimmed by 10 bases and V by 6 bases; bases with no gene match: 12. Germline CDR1 reads MNHEY; CDR2 reads SVGAGI.

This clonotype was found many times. The CDR3 region has the DNA TGCAGTGCTAGAGATCAAGGCAGGGATTCACCCCTCCACTTT. Amino acids: CSARDQGRDSPLHF. The rearrangement links TRBV20-1 to TRBJ1-6; possibly TRBD1 for D (5 bases). Germline assignment: CDR1 DFQATT and CDR2 SNEGSKA (reference sequence). Trimming shortened V by 0 bases and J by 8 bases, and 11 bases separated the two germline ends. This CDR3 has 14 amino acids.

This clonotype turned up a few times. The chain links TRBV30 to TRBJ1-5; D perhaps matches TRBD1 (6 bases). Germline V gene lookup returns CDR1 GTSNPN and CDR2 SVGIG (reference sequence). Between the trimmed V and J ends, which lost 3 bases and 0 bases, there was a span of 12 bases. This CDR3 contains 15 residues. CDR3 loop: CAWRTQGGSNQPQHF. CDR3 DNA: TGTGCCTGGAGGACACAGGGTGGTAGCAATCAGCCCCAGCATTTT. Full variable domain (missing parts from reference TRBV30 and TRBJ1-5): SQTIHQWPATLVQPVGSPLSLECTVEGTSNPNLYWYRQAAGRGLQLLFYSVGIGQISSEVPQNLSASRPQDRQFILSSKKLLLSDSGFYLCAWRTQGGSNQPQHFGDGTRLSIL.

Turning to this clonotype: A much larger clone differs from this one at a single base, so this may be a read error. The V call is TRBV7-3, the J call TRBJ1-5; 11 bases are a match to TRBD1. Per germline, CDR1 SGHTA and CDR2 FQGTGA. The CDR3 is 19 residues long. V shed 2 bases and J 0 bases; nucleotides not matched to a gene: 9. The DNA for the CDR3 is TGTGCCAGCAGCTTAGAGGACAGGGGGCCGATCCATAGCAATCAGCCCCAGCATTTT. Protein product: CASSLEDRGPIHSNQPQHF. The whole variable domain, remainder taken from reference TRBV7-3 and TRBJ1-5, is GAGVSQTPSNKVTEKGKYVELRCDPISGHTALYWYRQSLGQGPEFLIYFQGTGAADDSGLPNDRFFAVRPEGSVSTLKIQRTERGDSAVYLCASSLEDRGPIHSNQPQHFGDGTRLSIL.

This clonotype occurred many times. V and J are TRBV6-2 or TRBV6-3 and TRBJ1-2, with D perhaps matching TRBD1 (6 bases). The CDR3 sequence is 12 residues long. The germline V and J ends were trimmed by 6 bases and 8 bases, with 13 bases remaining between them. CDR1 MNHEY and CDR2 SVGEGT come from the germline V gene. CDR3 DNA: TGTGCCAGCAGCAGGGGCGGTGGAGGCTACACCTTC. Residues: CASSRGGGGYTF.

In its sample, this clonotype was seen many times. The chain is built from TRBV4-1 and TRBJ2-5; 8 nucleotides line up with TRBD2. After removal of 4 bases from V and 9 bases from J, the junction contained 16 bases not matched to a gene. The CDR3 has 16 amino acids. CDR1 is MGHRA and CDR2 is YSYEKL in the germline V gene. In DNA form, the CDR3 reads TGCGCCAGCAGCCTAAGGTCTAGCGGGCGGGACCCCGCCCAGTACTTC. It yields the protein CASSLRSSGRDPAQYF.

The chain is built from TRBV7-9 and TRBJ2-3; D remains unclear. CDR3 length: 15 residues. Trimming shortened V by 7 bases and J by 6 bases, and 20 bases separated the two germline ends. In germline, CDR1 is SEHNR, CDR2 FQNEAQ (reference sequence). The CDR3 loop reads CASNPRGGSVDTQYF. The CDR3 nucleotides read TGTGCCAGCAACCCAAGAGGCGGTAGTGTGGATACGCAGTATTTT.

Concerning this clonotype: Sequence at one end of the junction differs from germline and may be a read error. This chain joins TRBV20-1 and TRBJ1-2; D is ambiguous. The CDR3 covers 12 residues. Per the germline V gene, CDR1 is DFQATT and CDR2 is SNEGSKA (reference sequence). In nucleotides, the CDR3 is TGCAGTGCGAGACGAAGCGGCATCGGCTGCACCTTC. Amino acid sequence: CSARRSGIGCTF.

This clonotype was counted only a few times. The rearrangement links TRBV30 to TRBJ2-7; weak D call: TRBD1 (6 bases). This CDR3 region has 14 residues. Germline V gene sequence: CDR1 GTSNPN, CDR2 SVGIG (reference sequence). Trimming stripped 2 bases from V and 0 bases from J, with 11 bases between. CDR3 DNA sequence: TGTGCCTGGAGTCCCGGGACAAGCTCCTACGAGCAGTACTTC. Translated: CAWSPGTSSYEQYF.